The 7 T cell receptor beta chains reported below all come from one sample, sequenced in a study of beta chain features in type 1 diabetes. The study reverse transcribed the entire isolated RNA, so it sequenced expressed TCRB transcripts. The table came from immunoSEQ multiplex PCR; TCRdb's copy has only in-frame clones and leaves some out. The profile shows about 39,000 clones, approximately 50% of them singletons. The sequenced sample consisted of central memory CD4+ T cells from blood. These receptors all stem from a woman aged 18-29 years in good health.

The V gene is TRBV5-5, the J gene TRBJ1-4; TRBD1 matches at 8 bases. Germline values: CDR1 SGHKS, CDR2 YYEKEE (reference sequence). The CDR3 is 14 amino acids. V shed 6 bases and J 10 bases; nucleotides not matched to a gene: 11. The CDR3 spells CASTTLDRGGKLFF. The CDR3 nucleotides read TGTGCCAGCACCACATTAGACAGGGGAGGAAAACTGTTTTTT.

The chain couples TRBV19 to TRBJ1-6; D may be TRBD1 (5 bases). Germline V gene lookup returns CDR1 LNHDA and CDR2 SQIVND (reference sequence). Trimming removed 4 bases from V and 6 bases from J, with 10 bases in between. CDR3 length: 14 residues. The CDR3, as DNA: TGTGCCAGTAGTAGTTCGACAGCTAATTCACCCCTCCACTTT. Its protein product is CASSSSTANSPLHF.

This chain links TRBV5-1 with TRBJ2-5; no clear D. From germline, CDR1 is SGHRS and CDR2 YFSETQ. V shed 2 bases and J shed 5 bases, with 4 bases lying between them. CDR3 length equals 11 residues. Written as DNA, the CDR3 is TGCGCCAGCAGCTTTTCTGAGACCCAGTACTTC. This gives the protein CASSFSETQYF.

The rearrangement joins TRBV7-8 to TRBJ2-7; 8 nucleotides match TRBD1. This CDR3 spans 15 amino acids. Germline values: CDR1 SGHVS, CDR2 FQNEAQ. V dropped 4 bases and J dropped 7; count of bases not matched to a gene: 12. CDR3: CASSSAGTGVGEQYF. The CDR3 coding sequence is TGTGCCAGCAGCTCAGCAGGGACAGGAGTTGGGGAGCAGTACTTC. Together with reference TRBV7-8 and TRBJ2-7, the CDR3 gives the full variable domain: GAGVSQSPRYKVAKRGQDVALRCDPISGHVSLFWYQQALGQGPEFLTYFQNEAQLDKSGLPSDRFFAERPEGSVSTLKIQRTQQEDSAVYLCASSSAGTGVGEQYFGPGTRLTVT.

The V and J genes are TRBV4-2 and TRBJ2-5; 13 bases are a match to TRBD2. CDR3 size: 17 residues. V was clipped by 4 bases and J by 7 bases; unmatched bases: 12. From germline, CDR1 is LGHNA and CDR2 YNFKEQ. Here the CDR3 DNA reads TGTGCCAGCAGCCCCCGACTAGCGGGAGGATCCTCAGTGACCCAGTACTTC. Protein sequence: CASSPRLAGGSSVTQYF.

This rearrangement joins TRBV6-1 to TRBJ2-7, with 9 bases matching TRBD2. CDR1 and CDR2 from the germline V gene are MNHNS and SASEGT. Trimming at V came to 5 bases and at J to 4 bases, leaving 6 bases not matched to a gene. The length of the CDR3 is 14 residues. The CDR3 is CASSSASGTYEQYF. The CDR3 DNA follows: TGTGCCAGCAGTTCGGCTAGCGGGACTTACGAGCAGTACTTC.

The genes are TRBV5-1 and TRBJ1-2; D may be TRBD1 (6 bases). Deletions cut 4 bases from V and 1 base from J, with 11 bases between. This CDR3 has 14 amino acids. Looked up from germline, CDR1 is SGHRS and CDR2 is YFSETQ. The CDR3 coding sequence is TGCGCCAGCAGCGTCGGACAGCTTAACTATGGCTACACCTTC. The encoded protein is CASSVGQLNYGYTF. Full variable domain (remainder filled in from reference TRBV5-1 and TRBJ1-2): KAGVTQTPRYLIKTRGQQVTLSCSPISGHRSVSWYQQTPGQGLQFLFEYFSETQRNKGNFPGRFSGRQFSNSRSEMNVSTLELGDSALYLCASSVGQLNYGYTFGSGTRLTVV.